Following are 27 T cell receptor beta chains from one sample sequenced in a study of T cell repertoires in cytomegalovirus infection (dated by TCRdb to the late 2010s). The instrument was an Illumina HiSeq 1500. The public reads were run again by TCRdb, first through fastp at Q25 and then through MiXCR, and only productive beta chains were kept. Entries that share a CDR3 protein sequence are merged under the most common genes and DNA. In all, the sample holds tens of thousands of distinct CDR3 sequences, and roughly 20% of those were seen once. The top ten clonotypes cover about 68% of the sample. According to the study, the label for this sample's treatment or condition signals: in vitro stimulation with specific CMV peptide epitopes to enrich CMV-specific T cells. For these TCRs, the target antigens are not known. Source: CD8+ T cells from cultured PBMCs, taken from culture after CMV antigen stimulation. These receptors were collected from a human donor in good health (CMV status not recorded). Some clones in this sample may be carry-over from other donors' samples.

This sequence joins TRBV4-1 and TRBJ2-1; D not certain. V shed 1 base and J shed 5 bases, with 3 bases lying between them. Germline V lookup: CDR1 MGHRA, CDR2 YSYEKL. This CDR3 has 12 residues. This CDR3 is CASSQADNEQFF. In nucleotides, the CDR3 is TGCGCCAGCAGCCAAGCCGACAATGAGCAGTTCTTC.

The genes are TRBV7-3 and TRBJ2-3, with D unclear. V lost 4 bases and J 11 bases, leaving 10 bases between the germline ends. Per the germline V gene, CDR1 is SGHTA and CDR2 is FQGTGA. This CDR3 has 11 residues. The CDR3: CASSSPLGQYF. DNA of the CDR3: TGTGCCAGCAGCTCGCCCTTGGGGCAGTATTTT.

This chain joins TRBV6-5 and TRBJ2-5; possibly TRBD1 or TRBD2 for D (6 bases each). Germline values: CDR1 MNHEY, CDR2 SVGAGI. V was cut by 6 bases and J by 1 base, with 18 bases left in between. CDR3 size: 16 residues. The CDR3 region has the DNA TGTGCCAGCAGGCCAGCTCTGGGGGGCGTCCAAGAGACCCAGTACTTC. Its translation: CASRPALGGVQETQYF.

This clonotype was found a few times. The V call is TRBV29-1, the J call TRBJ2-1, with 7 positions matching TRBD2. The junction had 9 bases not matched to a gene; V was cut back by 4 bases and J by 9 bases. The CDR3 has 13 residues. Looked up from germline, CDR1 is SQVTM and CDR2 is ANQGSEA. CDR3 region: CSVAMAGVGEQFF. The DNA for the CDR3 is TGCAGCGTTGCAATGGCGGGAGTTGGTGAGCAGTTCTTC.

The chain combines TRBV6-8 with TRBJ2-7, with no clear D. The CDR3 is made up of 15 amino acids. CDR1 is MNHGY and CDR2 is SAAAGT in the germline V gene. Trimming cost V 0 bases and J 3 bases, with 12 bases left between them. The CDR3 protein is CASSYSITSGYEQYF. As DNA, the CDR3 is TGTGCCAGCAGTTACTCGATAACAAGTGGCTACGAGCAGTACTTC.

The table lists this clonotype with a few counts. A read error may be the cause here, since a much bigger clone is one base away. The chain combines TRBV24-1 with TRBJ2-3, with D possibly matching TRBD1 (5 bases). Trimming removed 5 bases at V and 2 bases at J, with 19 bases between. The CDR3 spans 17 residues. CDR1 is KGHDR and CDR2 is SFDVKD in the germline V gene. CDR3 residues: CATSAPRTTAYTDTQYF. The DNA for the CDR3 is TGTGCCACCAGTGCCCCAAGGACGACAGCATACACAGATACGCAGTATTTT.

The chain recombines TRBV5-6 with TRBJ2-1; 8 bases align to TRBD2. CDR3 length: 15 residues. Unmatched junction bases numbered 6, after V lost 0 bases and J lost 7 bases. Germline assignment: CDR1 SGHDT and CDR2 YYEEEE. The CDR3: CASSLVLADHNEQFF. Here the CDR3 DNA reads TGTGCCAGCAGCTTGGTACTAGCGGATCATAATGAGCAGTTCTTC.

The V gene is TRBV7-2, the J gene TRBJ1-3; TRBD1 is a possible D gene (6 bases). CDR3 length: 15 amino acids. The V gene's germline CDR1 is SGHTA and CDR2 FQGNSA. V lost 3 bases to trimming and J lost 2 bases, with 11 bases between them. The DNA of the CDR3 is TGTGCCAGCAGCTTTCGTGAGGGGGCTGGAAACACCATATATTTT. Its protein product is CASSFREGAGNTIYF.

This rearrangement joins TRBV27 to TRBJ1-1, with no clear D. Germline CDR1 MNHEY, CDR2 SMNVEV (reference sequence). V gave up 3 bases and J gave up 4 bases, with 12 bases separating them. The CDR3 is 14 residues long. The DNA of the CDR3 is TGTGCCAGCAGTTTGTCTAGGACGTTCACTGAAGCTTTCTTT. It encodes CASSLSRTFTEAFF.

The rearrangement uses TRBV7-8 and TRBJ2-7, with 10 bases matching TRBD1. The CDR3 covers 14 residues. Germline CDR1 SGHVS, CDR2 FQNEAQ. The trim removed 3 bases at V and 6 bases at J, leaving 5 bases unmatched. As DNA, the CDR3 is TGTGCCAGCAGCTTTCGGACAGGGGGTCGCGAGCAGTACTTC. Translating it yields CASSFRTGGREQYF.

This clonotype has just a few counts. The junction shows a germline mismatch at one end, possibly a read error. V usage is TRBV7-2 and J usage is TRBJ2-2; D not resolved. There are 16 residues in the CDR3. Germline-derived CDR1 and CDR2 are SGHTA and FQGNSA. CDR3 DNA sequence: TGTGCCAGCAGCTTAGATTTGTGGCCCAACACCTGGGAGCTGTTTTTT. It translates to CASSLDLWPNTWELFF.

Ten or more counts support this clonotype. The chain uses TRBV11-1 and TRBJ2-3; D gene uncertain. Trimming took off 2 bases at V and 6 bases at J, with 9 bases between the two ends. The CDR3 has 13 residues. CDR1 is SGHAT and CDR2 is FQDESV in the germline V gene (reference sequence). CDR3 DNA: TGTGCCAGCAGCTTAATTCTTGGGGATACGCAGTATTTT. Translation gives CASSLILGDTQYF.

DNA for the CDR3: TGTGCCAGCAGCCCCAGGACAGGAGTGAACACTGAAGCTTTCTTT. Amino acid sequence: CASSPRTGVNTEAFF. The rearrangement links TRBV7-9 to TRBJ1-1; 7 bases map to TRBD1. V lost 5 bases, J lost 0 bases, and 6 bases stayed unmatched. The CDR3 covers 15 residues. The V gene's germline CDR1 is SEHNR and CDR2 FQNEAQ (reference sequence).

The chain employs TRBV7-8 and TRBJ1-5, with unresolved D. This CDR3 is 15 amino acids long. Trimming cost V 1 base and J 3 bases, with 10 bases left between them. Germline CDR1 and CDR2: SGHVS and FQNEAQ. This chain's CDR3 is CASSLDPGANQPQHF. CDR3 coding DNA: TGTGCCAGCAGCTTAGACCCAGGAGCCAATCAGCCCCAGCATTTT. The full variable domain, in which reference TRBV7-8 and TRBJ1-5 provide the parts outside the CDR3, is GAGVSQSPRYKVAKRGQDVALRCDPISGHVSLFWYQQALGQGPEFLTYFQNEAQLDKSGLPSDRFFAERPEGSVSTLKIQRTQQEDSAVYLCASSLDPGANQPQHFGDGTRLSIL.

V gene TRBV9 combines with J gene TRBJ1-5; tentative D call: TRBD1 (5 bases). Germline loops: CDR1 SGDLS, CDR2 YYNGEE. The CDR3 spans 15 residues. Trimming stripped 0 bases from V and 3 bases from J, with 10 bases between. DNA for the CDR3: TGTGCCAGCAGCGTAGACGGCAGGGACAATCAGCCCCAGCATTTT. It codes for CASSVDGRDNQPQHF.

This clonotype was observed a handful of times. This chain's CDR3 is CASSPWARESEKLFF. The CDR3 DNA follows: TGTGCCAGCAGCCCATGGGCCCGGGAGAGTGAAAAACTGTTTTTT. This chain uses TRBV9 with TRBJ1-4, with unresolved D. Trimming left V 4 bases short and J 7 bases short, with 17 bases between. The CDR3 has 15 amino acids. Germline lookup yields CDR1 SGDLS and CDR2 YYNGEE. Complete variable domain (other parts from reference TRBV9 and TRBJ1-4): DSGVTQTPKHLITATGQRVTLRCSPRSGDLSVYWYQQSLDQGLQFLIQYYNGEERAKGNILERFSAQQFPDLHSELNLSSLELGDSALYFCASSPWARESEKLFFGSGTQLSVL.

This clonotype appeared a few times. J is TRBJ2-5 and V is TRBV19; no definite D call. The CDR3 sequence is 14 residues long. V gave up 6 bases and J gave up 1 base, with 12 bases separating them. The germline V gene has CDR1 LNHDA and CDR2 SQIVND (reference sequence). CDR3 nucleotides: TGTGCCAGTAGAGATCTAGGCATCCAAGAGACCCAGTACTTC. It encodes CASRDLGIQETQYF.

V gene TRBV11-2 combines with J gene TRBJ2-5; D is unresolved. The CDR3 length is 18 residues. The ends were cut back, 4 bases at V and 5 bases at J, with 26 bases in the middle. Germline loops: CDR1 SGHAT, CDR2 FQNNGV. The CDR3 reads CASSSKEVAGPRMETQYF. The CDR3, as DNA: TGTGCCAGCAGCTCCAAGGAAGTGGCCGGCCCGCGGATGGAGACCCAGTACTTC.

This chain connects TRBV6-2 or TRBV6-3 to TRBJ1-5; D gene unclear. Germline CDR1 and CDR2: MNHEY and SVGEGT. The V gene lost 6 bases and the J gene lost 2 bases, with 11 bases spanning the gap. This CDR3 is 14 amino acids long. The CDR3 spells CASRQIRGNQPQHF. CDR3 in DNA: TGTGCCAGCAGACAGATCCGAGGCAATCAGCCCCAGCATTTT.

The gene calls are TRBV7-8 and TRBJ2-7; 7 bases line up with TRBD1. Germline trimming cut 4 bases from V and 1 base from J; bases unmatched to any gene: 4. Germline CDR1 reads SGHVS; CDR2 reads FQNEAQ. The CDR3 length is 14 residues. The DNA for the CDR3 is TGTGCCAGCAGCTCGCCGGGACAGTCCTACGAGCAGTACTTC. Amino acids: CASSSPGQSYEQYF.

The chain has TRBV7-6 and TRBJ2-2, with 9 positions matching TRBD1. Germline V lookup: CDR1 SGHVS, CDR2 FNYEAQ. The CDR3 is 15 residues long. The V segment lost 7 bases and the J segment 6 bases; nucleotides outside the gene matches: 9. The CDR3 is CASTITGGPSGELFF. The CDR3 DNA is TGTGCCAGCACCATAACAGGGGGCCCGTCCGGGGAGCTGTTTTTT.

There are a few counts of this clonotype. This chain uses TRBV6-2 or TRBV6-3 with TRBJ2-2, with TRBD2 matching over 8 bases. Germline CDR1 MNHEY, CDR2 SVGEGT. The ends lost 7 bases at V and 1 base at J; junction bases unmatched: 14. This CDR3 spans 18 amino acids. CDR3 nucleotides: TGTGCCAGCAAGCGTTACGGGACTAGTCGATTGAACACCGGGGAGCTGTTTTTT. Translation gives CASKRYGTSRLNTGELFF.

This clonotype has a handful of counts. V is TRBV9 and J is TRBJ2-1; D is perhaps TRBD2 (6 bases). From germline, CDR1 is SGDLS and CDR2 YYNGEE. The V gene lost 1 base and the J gene lost 6 bases, with 14 bases spanning the gap. CDR3 length equals 15 residues. The CDR3 sequence is CASSVLGGAGNEQFF. The CDR3 region has the DNA TGTGCCAGCAGCGTATTGGGGGGAGCGGGCAATGAGCAGTTCTTC.

This clonotype was observed a few times. V is TRBV7-2 and J is TRBJ1-5; 7 nucleotides agree with TRBD1. The CDR3 is 15 amino acids. The germline CDR1 and CDR2 sequences are SGHTA and FQGNSA. V shed 6 bases and J 3 bases; nucleotides not matched to a gene: 8. As DNA, the CDR3 is TGTGCCAGCAGTCTAAGACAGGGCGTCAATCAGCCCCAGCATTTT. Translation gives CASSLRQGVNQPQHF.

This clonotype was observed many times. The chain employs TRBV12-3 or TRBV12-4 and TRBJ2-4; 8 nucleotides agree with TRBD1. The CDR3 has 15 residues. V was clipped by 3 bases and J by 5 bases; unmatched bases: 6. CDR3 nucleotides: TGTGCCAGCAGTTTGGGCAGGGGGCGTGAAAACATTCAGTACTTC. The encoded protein is CASSLGRGRENIQYF.

This chain links TRBV27 with TRBJ2-1, with TRBD1 matching 10 bases. From germline, CDR1 is MNHEY and CDR2 SMNVEV (reference sequence). Germline trimming cut 6 bases from V and 7 bases from J; bases unmatched to any gene: 3. The CDR3 is 13 residues long. Here the CDR3 reads CASRPDRGNEQFF. CDR3 DNA sequence: TGTGCCAGCAGACCGGACAGGGGGAATGAGCAGTTCTTC.

This clonotype was counted between two and nine times. The gene calls are TRBV19 and TRBJ2-1; TRBD1 is a possible D gene (6 bases). The ends were cut back, 0 bases at V and 7 bases at J, with 7 bases in the middle. CDR1 is LNHDA, CDR2 SQIVND, per germline (reference sequence). CDR3 length: 13 residues. CDR3 region: CASSIDRGNEQFF. Here the CDR3 DNA reads TGTGCCAGTAGTATAGATAGGGGGAATGAGCAGTTCTTC.